Below, 5 T cell receptor beta chains from the same sample are listed, as sequenced in a study of CD8+ T cells in alopecia areata. Following extraction, RNA underwent reverse transcription to cDNA, which served as the sequencing template. The table came from immunoSEQ multiplex PCR; TCRdb's copy has only in-frame clones and leaves some out. The repertoire includes more than 90,000 clones, about 61% of them detected once, and around 2.8% sits in the top ten. The material sequenced was CD4+ T cells sorted from blood. These receptors originate from a human donor in good health.

This clone has a handful of counts. The chain carries TRBV11-1 and TRBJ2-5; 10 nucleotides align to TRBD2. The length of the CDR3 is 16 residues. J lost 1 base, V lost 4 bases, and 6 bases had no gene match. Germline-derived CDR1 and CDR2 are SGHAT and FQDESV (reference sequence). The CDR3 nucleotides read TGTGCCAGCAGCTCCCGGACTAGCGGACCCCAAGAGACCCAGTACTTC. This gives the protein CASSSRTSGPQETQYF.

The DNA of the CDR3 is TGTGCCAGCAGCCTCCTAGCGGGGGGCGTCAACAATGAGCAGTTCTTC. Its protein is CASSLLAGGVNNEQFF. The chain joins TRBV11-2 to TRBJ2-1, with 11 bases fitting TRBD2. With V trimmed by 5 bases and J by 5 bases, 8 bases remained unmatched. Germline lookup yields CDR1 SGHAT and CDR2 FQNNGV. This CDR3 has 16 residues.

The chain uses TRBV30 and TRBJ2-2, with D perhaps TRBD2 (6 bases). The CDR3 runs 15 residues. Germline CDR1 is GTSNPN and CDR2 is SVGIG (reference sequence). The V end was cut by 3 bases, the J end by 4 bases, with 15 bases between. The CDR3 DNA is TGTGCCTGGAGCCTAGAGACTAGACGCACCGGGGAGCTGTTTTTT. As protein: CAWSLETRRTGELFF.

The V and J genes are TRBV30 and TRBJ2-7, with 7 nucleotides matching TRBD1. Germline trimming cut 1 base from V and 3 bases from J; bases unmatched to any gene: 3. The CDR3 is 13 amino acids. In germline, CDR1 is GTSNPN, CDR2 SVGIG (reference sequence). The CDR3 bases are TGTGCCTGGAGTGGCCGACAGGGCTACGAGCAGTACTTC. Its translation: CAWSGRQGYEQYF.

V and J are TRBV5-8 and TRBJ1-5; D may be TRBD1 (6 bases). CDR1 SGHTS and CDR2 YDEGEE come from the germline V gene. The V and J ends lost 4 bases and 4 bases respectively, with 15 bases between them. This CDR3 has 15 residues. For the CDR3, the DNA is TGTGCCAGCAGCATACAGGGACTTCCTAATCAGCCCCAGCATTTT. As protein: CASSIQGLPNQPQHF.